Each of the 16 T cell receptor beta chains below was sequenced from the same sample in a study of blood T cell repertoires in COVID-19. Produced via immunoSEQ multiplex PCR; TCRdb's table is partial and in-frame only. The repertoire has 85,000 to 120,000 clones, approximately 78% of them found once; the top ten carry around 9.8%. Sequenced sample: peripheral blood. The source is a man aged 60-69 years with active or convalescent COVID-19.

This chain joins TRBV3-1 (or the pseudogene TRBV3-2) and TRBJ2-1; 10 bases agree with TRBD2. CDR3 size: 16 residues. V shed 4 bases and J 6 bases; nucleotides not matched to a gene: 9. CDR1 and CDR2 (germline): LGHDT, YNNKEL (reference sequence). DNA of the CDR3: TGTGCCAGCAGCCCCCAAGCGGGAGGGATAGGCAATGAGCAGTTCTTC. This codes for CASSPQAGGIGNEQFF.

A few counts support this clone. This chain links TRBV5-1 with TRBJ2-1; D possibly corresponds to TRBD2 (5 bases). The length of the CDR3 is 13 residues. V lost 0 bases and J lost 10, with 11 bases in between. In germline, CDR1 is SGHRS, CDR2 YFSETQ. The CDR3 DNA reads TGCGCCAGCAGCTTGGTTGGGAGTAGGGAGCAGTTCTTC. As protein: CASSLVGSREQFF.

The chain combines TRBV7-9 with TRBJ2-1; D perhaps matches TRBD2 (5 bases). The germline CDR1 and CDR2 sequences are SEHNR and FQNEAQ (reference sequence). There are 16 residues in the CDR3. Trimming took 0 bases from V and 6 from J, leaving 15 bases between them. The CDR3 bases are TGTGCCAGCAGCTTAGCCGTTCGGCAGCGGACCAATGAGCAGTTCTTC. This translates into CASSLAVRQRTNEQFF.

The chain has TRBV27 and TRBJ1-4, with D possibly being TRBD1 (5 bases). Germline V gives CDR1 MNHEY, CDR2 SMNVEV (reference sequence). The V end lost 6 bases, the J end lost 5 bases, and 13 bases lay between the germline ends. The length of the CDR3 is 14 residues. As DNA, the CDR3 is TGTGCCAGCAGCCTACGGCGGGGGAATGAAAAACTGTTTTTT. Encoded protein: CASSLRRGNEKLFF.

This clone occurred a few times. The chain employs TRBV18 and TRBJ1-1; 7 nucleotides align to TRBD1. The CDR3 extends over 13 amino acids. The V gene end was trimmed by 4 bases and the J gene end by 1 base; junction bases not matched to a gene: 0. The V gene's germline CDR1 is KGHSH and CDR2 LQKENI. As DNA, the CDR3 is TGTGCCAGCTCACGACAGGGGAACACTGAAGCTTTCTTT. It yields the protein CASSRQGNTEAFF.

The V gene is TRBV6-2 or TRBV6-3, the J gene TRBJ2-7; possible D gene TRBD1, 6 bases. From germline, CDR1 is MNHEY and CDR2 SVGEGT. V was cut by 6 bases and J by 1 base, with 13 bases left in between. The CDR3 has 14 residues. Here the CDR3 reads CASSWDKLSYEQYV. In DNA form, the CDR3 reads TGTGCCAGCAGCTGGGACAAATTATCCTACGAGCAGTACGTC.

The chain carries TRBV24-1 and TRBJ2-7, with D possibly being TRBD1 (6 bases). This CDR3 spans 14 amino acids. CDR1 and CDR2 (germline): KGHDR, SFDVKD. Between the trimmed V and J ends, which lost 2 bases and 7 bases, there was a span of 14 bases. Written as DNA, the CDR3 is TGTGCCACCAGTGATTCTAGACAGGTGGGAGAGCAGTACTTC. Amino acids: CATSDSRQVGEQYF.

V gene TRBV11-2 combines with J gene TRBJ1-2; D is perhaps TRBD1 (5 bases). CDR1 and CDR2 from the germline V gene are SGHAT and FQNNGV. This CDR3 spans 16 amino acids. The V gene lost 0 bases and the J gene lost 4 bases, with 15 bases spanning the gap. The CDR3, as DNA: TGTGCCAGCAGCTTAGATCGCGCGGGGGTTAGCTATGGCTACACCTTC. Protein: CASSLDRAGVSYGYTF.

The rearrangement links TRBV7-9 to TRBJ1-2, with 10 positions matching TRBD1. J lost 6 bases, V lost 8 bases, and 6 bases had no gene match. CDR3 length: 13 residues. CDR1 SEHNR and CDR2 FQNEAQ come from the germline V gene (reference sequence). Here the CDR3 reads CASPGTGVDGYTF. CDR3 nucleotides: TGTGCCAGCCCCGGGACAGGGGTGGATGGCTACACCTTC.

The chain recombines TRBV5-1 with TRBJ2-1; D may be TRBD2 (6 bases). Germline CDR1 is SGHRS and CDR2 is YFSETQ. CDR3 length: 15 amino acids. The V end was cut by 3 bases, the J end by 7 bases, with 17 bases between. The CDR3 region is CASSYDGGLNNEQFF. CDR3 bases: TGCGCCAGCAGCTACGATGGAGGGCTGAATAATGAGCAGTTCTTC.

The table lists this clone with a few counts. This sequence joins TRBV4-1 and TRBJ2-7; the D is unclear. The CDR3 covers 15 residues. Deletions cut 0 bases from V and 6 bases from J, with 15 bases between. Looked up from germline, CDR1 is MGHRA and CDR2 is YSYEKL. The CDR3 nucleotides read TGCGCCAGCAGCCAAGAAAGCCTCTTTGTCGGCGAGCAGTACTTC. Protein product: CASSQESLFVGEQYF.

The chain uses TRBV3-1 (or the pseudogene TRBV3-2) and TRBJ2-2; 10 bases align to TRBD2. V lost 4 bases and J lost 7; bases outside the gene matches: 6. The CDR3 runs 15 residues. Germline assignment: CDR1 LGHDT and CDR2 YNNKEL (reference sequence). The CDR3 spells CASSPGTSDVGELFF. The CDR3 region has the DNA TGTGCCAGCAGCCCCGGGACTAGCGATGTCGGGGAGCTGTTTTTT.

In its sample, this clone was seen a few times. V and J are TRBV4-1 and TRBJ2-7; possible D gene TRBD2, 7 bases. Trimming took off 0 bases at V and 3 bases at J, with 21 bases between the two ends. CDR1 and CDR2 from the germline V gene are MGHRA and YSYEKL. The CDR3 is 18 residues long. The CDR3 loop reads CASSQEAFSGGGDYEQYF. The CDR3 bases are TGCGCCAGCAGCCAAGAGGCCTTCTCGGGGGGCGGGGACTACGAGCAGTACTTC.

CDR3 amino acids: CASSGGLGELFF. The CDR3 region has the DNA TGTGCCAGCAGCGGGGGACTCGGGGAGCTGTTTTTT. This rearrangement joins TRBV5-6 to TRBJ2-2; D is perhaps TRBD2 (6 bases). The germline gives CDR1 SGHDT, CDR2 YYEEEE. V was shortened by 4 bases and J by 7 bases, with 8 bases between the two germline ends. This CDR3 is built from 12 residues.

Here the CDR3 reads CASSLNVARQYF. CDR3 in DNA: TGTGCCAGCAGCCTTAACGTCGCGAGGCAGTACTTC. The chain is built from TRBV12-3 or TRBV12-4 and TRBJ2-7; D is undetermined. V lost 6 bases to trimming and J lost 9 bases, with 15 bases between them. This CDR3 contains 12 residues.

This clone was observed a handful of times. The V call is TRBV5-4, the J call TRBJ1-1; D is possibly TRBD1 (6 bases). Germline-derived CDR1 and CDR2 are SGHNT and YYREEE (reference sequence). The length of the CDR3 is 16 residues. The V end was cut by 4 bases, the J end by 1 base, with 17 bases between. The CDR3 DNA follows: TGTGCCAGCAGCCGGCAGGGGAGAATTGGGAACACTGAAGCTTTCTTT. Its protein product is CASSRQGRIGNTEAFF. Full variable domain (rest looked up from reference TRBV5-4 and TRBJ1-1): ETGVTQSPTHLIKTRGQQVTLRCSSQSGHNTVSWYQQALGQGPQFIFQYYREEENGRGNFPPRFSGLQFPNYSSELNVNALELDDSALYLCASSRQGRIGNTEAFFGQGTRLTVV.